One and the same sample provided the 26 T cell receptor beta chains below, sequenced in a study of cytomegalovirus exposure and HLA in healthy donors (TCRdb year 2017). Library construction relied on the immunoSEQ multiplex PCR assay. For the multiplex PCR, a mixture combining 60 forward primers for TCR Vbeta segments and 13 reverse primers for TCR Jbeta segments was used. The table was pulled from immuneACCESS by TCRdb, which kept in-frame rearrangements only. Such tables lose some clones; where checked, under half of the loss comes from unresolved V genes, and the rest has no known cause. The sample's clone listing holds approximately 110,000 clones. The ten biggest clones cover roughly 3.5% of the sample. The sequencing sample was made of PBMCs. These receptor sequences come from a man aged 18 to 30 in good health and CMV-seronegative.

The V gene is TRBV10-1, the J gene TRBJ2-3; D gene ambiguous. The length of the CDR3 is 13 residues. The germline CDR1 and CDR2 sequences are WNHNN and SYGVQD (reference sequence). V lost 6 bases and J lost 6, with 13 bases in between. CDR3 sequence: CASSPRPGDTQYF. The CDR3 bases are TGCGCCAGCAGCCCGAGGCCTGGGGATACGCAGTATTTT.

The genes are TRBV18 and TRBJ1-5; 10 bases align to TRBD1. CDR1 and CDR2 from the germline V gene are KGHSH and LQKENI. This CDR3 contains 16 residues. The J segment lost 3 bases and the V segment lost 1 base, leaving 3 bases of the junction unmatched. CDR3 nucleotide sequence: TGTGCCAGCTCACCACGGGACAGGGGCTACAATCAGCCCCAGCATTTT. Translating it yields CASSPRDRGYNQPQHF.

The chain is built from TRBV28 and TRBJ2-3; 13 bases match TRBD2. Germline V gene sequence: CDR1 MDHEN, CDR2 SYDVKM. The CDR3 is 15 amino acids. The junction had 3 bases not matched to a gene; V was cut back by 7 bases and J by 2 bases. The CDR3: CASTGLAGATDTQYF. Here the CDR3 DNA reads TGTGCCAGCACCGGACTAGCGGGGGCCACAGATACGCAGTATTTT.

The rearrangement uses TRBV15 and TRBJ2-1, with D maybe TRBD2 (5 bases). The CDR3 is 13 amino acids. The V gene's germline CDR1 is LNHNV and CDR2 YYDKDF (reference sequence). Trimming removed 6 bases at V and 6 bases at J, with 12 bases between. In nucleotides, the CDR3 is TGTGCCACCAGTTTTCTAGCATTCAATGAGCAGTTCTTC. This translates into CATSFLAFNEQFF.

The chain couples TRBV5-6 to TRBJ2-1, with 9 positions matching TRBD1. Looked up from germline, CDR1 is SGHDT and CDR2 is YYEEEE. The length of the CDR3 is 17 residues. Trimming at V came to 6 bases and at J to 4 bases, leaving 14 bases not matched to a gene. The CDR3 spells CASNPSLGTGWYNEQFF. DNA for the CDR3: TGTGCCAGCAACCCTTCCTTAGGGACAGGGTGGTACAATGAGCAGTTCTTC.

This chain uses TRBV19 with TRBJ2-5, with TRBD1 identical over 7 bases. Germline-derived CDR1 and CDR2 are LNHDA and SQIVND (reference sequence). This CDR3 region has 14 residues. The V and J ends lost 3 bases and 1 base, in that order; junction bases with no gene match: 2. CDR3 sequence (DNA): TGTGCCAGTAGTATGGGGACAGCCCAAGAGACCCAGTACTTC. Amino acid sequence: CASSMGTAQETQYF.

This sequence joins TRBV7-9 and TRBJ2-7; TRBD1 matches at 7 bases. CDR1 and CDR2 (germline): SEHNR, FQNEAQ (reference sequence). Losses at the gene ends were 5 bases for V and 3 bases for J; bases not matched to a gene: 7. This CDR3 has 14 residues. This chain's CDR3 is CASSPPAGGYEQYF. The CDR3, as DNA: TGTGCCAGCAGCCCCCCGGCAGGGGGCTACGAGCAGTACTTC.

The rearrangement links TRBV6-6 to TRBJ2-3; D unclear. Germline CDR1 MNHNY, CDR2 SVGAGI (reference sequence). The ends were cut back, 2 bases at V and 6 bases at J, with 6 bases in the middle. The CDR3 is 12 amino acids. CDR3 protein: CASSYTQDTQYF. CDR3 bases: TGTGCCAGCAGTTACACCCAGGATACGCAGTATTTT.

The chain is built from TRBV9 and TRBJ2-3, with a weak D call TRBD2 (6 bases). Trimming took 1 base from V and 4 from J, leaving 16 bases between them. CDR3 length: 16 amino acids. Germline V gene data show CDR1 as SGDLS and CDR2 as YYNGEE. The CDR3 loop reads CASSVRGNLGPDTQYF. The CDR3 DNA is TGTGCCAGCAGCGTACGGGGGAACCTGGGCCCAGATACGCAGTATTTT.

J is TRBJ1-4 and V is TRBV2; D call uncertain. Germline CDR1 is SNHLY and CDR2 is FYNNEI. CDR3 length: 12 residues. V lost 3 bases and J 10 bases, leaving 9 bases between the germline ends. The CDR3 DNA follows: TGTGCCAGCAGTGACCCCAGAGGAAAACTGTTTTTT. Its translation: CASSDPRGKLFF.

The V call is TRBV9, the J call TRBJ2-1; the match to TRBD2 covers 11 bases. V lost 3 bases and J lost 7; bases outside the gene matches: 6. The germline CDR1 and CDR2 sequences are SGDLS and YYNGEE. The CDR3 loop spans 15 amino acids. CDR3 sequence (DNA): TGTGCCAGCAGCGCTAGCGGGAGGTTGGGGAATGAGCAGTTCTTC. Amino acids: CASSASGRLGNEQFF.

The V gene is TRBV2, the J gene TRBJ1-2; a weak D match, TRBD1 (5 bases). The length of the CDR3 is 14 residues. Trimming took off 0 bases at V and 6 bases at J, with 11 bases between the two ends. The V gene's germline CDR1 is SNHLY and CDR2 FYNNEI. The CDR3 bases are TGTGCCAGCAGTGAAGCGGGGGGAGGGGATGGCTACACCTTC. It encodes CASSEAGGGDGYTF.

Written as DNA, the CDR3 is TGCGCCAGCAGTTCCAGGGACAGGGGAGAGGGTTATCCCGGGGAGCTGTTTTTT. Translating gives CASSSRDRGEGYPGELFF. The rearrangement links TRBV10-2 to TRBJ2-2; 10 nucleotides line up with TRBD1. Germline CDR1 reads WSHSY; CDR2 reads SAAADI. Losses at the gene ends were 5 bases for V and 6 bases for J; bases not matched to a gene: 15. The length of the CDR3 is 18 residues.

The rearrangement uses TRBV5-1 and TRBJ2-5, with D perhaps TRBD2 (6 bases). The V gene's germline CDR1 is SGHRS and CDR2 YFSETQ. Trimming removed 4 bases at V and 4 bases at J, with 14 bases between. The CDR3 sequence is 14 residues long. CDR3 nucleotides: TGCGCCAGCAGCCCAGGACTATCTCGAGAGACCCAGTACTTC. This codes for CASSPGLSRETQYF.

The CDR3 region is CASSPSSSVTQYF. CDR3 coding DNA: TGTGCCAGCAGCCCGAGTTCTTCGGTTACGCAGTATTTT. V is TRBV5-4 and J is TRBJ2-3; D unresolved. This CDR3 spans 13 amino acids. Germline values: CDR1 SGHNT, CDR2 YYREEE (reference sequence). The V and J ends lost 4 bases and 8 bases respectively, with 14 bases between them.

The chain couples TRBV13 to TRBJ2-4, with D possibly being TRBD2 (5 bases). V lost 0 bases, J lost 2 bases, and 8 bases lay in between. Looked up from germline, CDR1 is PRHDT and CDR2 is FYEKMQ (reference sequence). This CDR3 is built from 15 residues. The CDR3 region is CASSLGSGSKNIQYF. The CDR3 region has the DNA TGTGCCAGCAGCTTAGGATCGGGGTCCAAAAACATTCAGTACTTC.

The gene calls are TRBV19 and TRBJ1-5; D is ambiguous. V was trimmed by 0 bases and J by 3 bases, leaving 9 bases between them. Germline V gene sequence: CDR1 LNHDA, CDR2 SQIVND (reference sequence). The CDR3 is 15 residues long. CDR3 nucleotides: TGTGCCAGTAGTATAGATCGGAGTTCCAATCAGCCCCAGCATTTT. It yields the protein CASSIDRSSNQPQHF.

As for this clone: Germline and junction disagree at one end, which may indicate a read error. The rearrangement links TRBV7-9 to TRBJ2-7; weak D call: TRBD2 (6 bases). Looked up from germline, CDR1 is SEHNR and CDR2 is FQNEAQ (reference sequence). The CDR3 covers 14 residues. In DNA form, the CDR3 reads TGTGCCAACAGCCCTCCGGGGAGGCAATACGAGCAGTACTTC. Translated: CANSPPGRQYEQYF.

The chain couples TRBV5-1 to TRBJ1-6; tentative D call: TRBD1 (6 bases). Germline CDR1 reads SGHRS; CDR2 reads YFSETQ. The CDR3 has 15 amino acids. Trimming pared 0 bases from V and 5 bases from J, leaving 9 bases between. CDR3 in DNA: TGCGCCAGCAGCTTGGAAGCAGGGGATAATTCACCCCTCCACTTT. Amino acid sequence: CASSLEAGDNSPLHF. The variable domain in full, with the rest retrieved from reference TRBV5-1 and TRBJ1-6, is KAGVTQTPRYLIKTRGQQVTLSCSPISGHRSVSWYQQTPGQGLQFLFEYFSETQRNKGNFPGRFSGRQFSNSRSEMNVSTLELGDSALYLCASSLEAGDNSPLHFGNGTRLTVT.

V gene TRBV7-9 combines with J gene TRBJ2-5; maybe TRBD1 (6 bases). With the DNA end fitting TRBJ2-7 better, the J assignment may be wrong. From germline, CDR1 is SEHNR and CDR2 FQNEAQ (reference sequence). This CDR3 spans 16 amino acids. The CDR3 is CASPLGPRTVFYEQYF. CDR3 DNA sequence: TGTGCCAGCCCCTTAGGACCTAGGACAGTTTTTTACGAGCAGTACTTC.

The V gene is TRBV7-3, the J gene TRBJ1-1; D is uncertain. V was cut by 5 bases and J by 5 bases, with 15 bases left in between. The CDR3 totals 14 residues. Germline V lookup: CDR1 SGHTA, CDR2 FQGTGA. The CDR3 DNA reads TGTGCCAGCAGCCCTATGGGAGGCGGGACTGAAGCTTTCTTT. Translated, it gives CASSPMGGGTEAFF.

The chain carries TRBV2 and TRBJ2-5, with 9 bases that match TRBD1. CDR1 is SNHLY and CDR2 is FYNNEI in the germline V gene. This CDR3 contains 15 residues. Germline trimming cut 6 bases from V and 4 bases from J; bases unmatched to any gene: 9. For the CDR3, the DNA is TGTGCCAGCAGGAAACAGGGGGCGCGGTTAGAGACCCAGTACTTC. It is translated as CASRKQGARLETQYF. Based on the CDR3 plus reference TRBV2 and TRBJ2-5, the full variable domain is EPEVTQTPSHQVTQMGQEVILRCVPISNHLYFYWYRQILGQKVEFLVSFYNNEISEKSEIFDDQFSVERPDGSNFTLKIRSTKLEDSAMYFCASRKQGARLETQYFGPGTRLLVL.

This CDR3 reads CAWSVGYGTGELFF. CDR3 sequence (DNA): TGTGCCTGGAGTGTAGGTTACGGGACCGGGGAGCTGTTTTTT. V gene TRBV30 combines with J gene TRBJ2-2; D uncertain. Trimming left V 0 bases short and J 5 bases short, with 10 bases between. The CDR3 is 14 amino acids. The germline CDR1 and CDR2 sequences are GTSNPN and SVGIG (reference sequence).

The CDR3 spells CASSLGTGRGYTF. The CDR3, as DNA: TGTGCCAGTAGCCTCGGGACAGGGAGAGGCTACACCTTC. The V and J genes are TRBV19 and TRBJ1-2; TRBD1 matches at 9 bases. V gave up 6 bases and J gave up 8 bases; unmatched junction bases: 7. The CDR3 spans 13 residues. Germline V gene data show CDR1 as LNHDA and CDR2 as SQIVND (reference sequence).

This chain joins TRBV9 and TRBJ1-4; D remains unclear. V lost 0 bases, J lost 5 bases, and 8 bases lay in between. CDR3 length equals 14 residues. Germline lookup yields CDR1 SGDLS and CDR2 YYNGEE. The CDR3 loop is CASSVATGNEKLFF. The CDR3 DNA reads TGTGCCAGCAGCGTAGCCACGGGGAATGAAAAACTGTTTTTT.

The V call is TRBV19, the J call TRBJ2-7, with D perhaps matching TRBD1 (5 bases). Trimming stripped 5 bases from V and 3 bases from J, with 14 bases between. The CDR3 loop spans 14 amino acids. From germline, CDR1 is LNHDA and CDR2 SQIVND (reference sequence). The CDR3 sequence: CASSGADPLYEQYF. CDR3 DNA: TGTGCCAGTAGTGGGGCGGACCCACTCTACGAGCAGTACTTC.